Each of the 10 T cell receptor beta chains below was sequenced from the same sample in a study of shared clonotypes between healthy human individuals. Measured with immunoSEQ multiplex PCR; TCRdb has only the in-frame clones, and not every one. The table lists about 2 million clones, about 95% of them singletons. In the naive CD8 group, cells lacked CD45RO and were positively selected for CCR7, so terminally differentiated effector memory CD45RA+ cells were left out. Sample: naive CD8+ T cells sorted from blood. These receptors all stem from a man aged 18 to 29 in good health.

This rearrangement joins TRBV7-3 to TRBJ2-7, with D maybe TRBD2 (5 bases). Germline V gene data show CDR1 as SGHTA and CDR2 as FQGTGA. The ends were cut back, 5 bases at V and 0 bases at J, with 14 bases in the middle. This CDR3 has 15 residues. CDR3 sequence (DNA): TGTGCCAGCAGCCGAGGAGTGGGGAGCTCCTACGAGCAGTACTTC. Residues: CASSRGVGSSYEQYF.

Of note for this clone: This is likely a read error, given that the CDR3 carries no conserved phenylalanine or tryptophan at its end. This sequence joins TRBV2 and TRBJ2-7; D is unresolved. V lost 7 bases and J 2 bases, leaving 12 bases between the germline ends. This CDR3 is 13 amino acids long. The V gene's germline CDR1 is SNHLY and CDR2 FYNNEI. Here the CDR3 reads CASTPFGTYEQYL. The CDR3 DNA is TGTGCCAGCACCCCATTTGGGACCTACGAGCAGTACCTC.

The chain joins TRBV18 to TRBJ2-7, with 7 bases matching TRBD1. Germline CDR1 and CDR2: KGHSH and LQKENI. The CDR3 is 15 residues long. Losses at the gene ends were 4 bases for V and 2 bases for J; bases not matched to a gene: 8. The CDR3 here is CASSLKDRVPYEQYF. Written as DNA, the CDR3 is TGTGCCAGCTCACTCAAAGACAGGGTGCCCTACGAGCAGTACTTC.

The rearrangement uses TRBV4-1 and TRBJ2-1, with D possibly being TRBD2 (5 bases). V lost 1 base to trimming and J lost 6 bases, with 13 bases between them. Germline V lookup: CDR1 MGHRA, CDR2 YSYEKL. This CDR3 has 15 amino acids. The CDR3 DNA reads TGCGCCAGCAGCCAAGCGGTTAGCGAACTCAATGAGCAGTTCTTC. This sequence encodes CASSQAVSELNEQFF.

This chain links TRBV6-1 with TRBJ1-2; a weak D match, TRBD1 (6 bases). V lost 4 bases and J 6 bases, leaving 21 bases between the germline ends. This CDR3 region has 16 residues. Germline CDR1 and CDR2: MNHNS and SASEGT. The CDR3 protein is CASSVSIGGARNGYTF. The CDR3 bases are TGTGCCAGCAGTGTATCAATTGGGGGGGCGCGCAATGGCTACACCTTC.

There are a few counts of this clone. The sample holds other DNA sequences that translate to the same CDR3. This chain uses TRBV11-2 with TRBJ2-7, with D uncertain. V shed 0 bases and J shed 0 bases, with 0 bases lying between them. The CDR3 contains 12 residues. Germline loops: CDR1 SGHAT, CDR2 FQNNGV. CDR3 amino acids: CASSLDSYEQYF. CDR3 nucleotide sequence: TGTGCCAGCAGCTTAGACTCCTACGAGCAGTACTTC.

V gene TRBV7-9 combines with J gene TRBJ2-7; D is undetermined. CDR3 length equals 13 residues. Germline V CDR1 and CDR2: SEHNR, FQNEAQ (reference sequence). V lost 5 bases to trimming and J lost 5 bases, with 13 bases between them. The CDR3 sequence is CASSPQYPHEQYF. The CDR3 coding sequence is TGTGCCAGCAGCCCACAGTACCCCCACGAGCAGTACTTC. Looking up the rest from reference TRBV7-9 and TRBJ2-7 gives the full variable domain: DTGVSQNPRHKITKRGQNVTFRCDPISEHNRLYWYRQTLGQGPEFLTYFQNEAQLEKSRLLSDRFSAERPKGSFSTLEIQRTEQGDSAMYLCASSPQYPHEQYFGPGTRLTVT.

The chain joins TRBV5-4 to TRBJ2-1; 9 bases are shared with TRBD2. Unmatched junction bases numbered 4, after V lost 4 bases and J lost 8 bases. Germline lookup yields CDR1 SGHNT and CDR2 YYREEE (reference sequence). The CDR3 totals 13 residues. This CDR3 reads CASSPGLADEQFF. The CDR3 bases are TGTGCCAGCAGCCCGGGACTAGCCGATGAGCAGTTCTTC. Supplemented by reference TRBV5-4 and TRBJ2-1, the full variable domain reads ETGVTQSPTHLIKTRGQQVTLRCSSQSGHNTVSWYQQALGQGPQFIFQYYREEENGRGNFPPRFSGLQFPNYSSELNVNALELDDSALYLCASSPGLADEQFFGPGTRLTVL.

The chain links TRBV27 to TRBJ2-5; tentatively, D is TRBD1 (6 bases). Germline CDR1 is MNHEY and CDR2 is SMNVEV (reference sequence). V dropped 7 bases and J dropped 4 bases, with 7 bases sitting between them. CDR3 length: 11 residues. The CDR3 loop is CASKGGETQYF. CDR3 coding DNA: TGTGCCAGCAAAGGGGGAGAGACCCAGTACTTC.

The chain uses TRBV27 and TRBJ2-1; 9 nucleotides match TRBD1. Germline CDR1 MNHEY, CDR2 SMNVEV (reference sequence). This CDR3 is built from 15 residues. After removal of 4 bases from V and 6 bases from J, the junction contained 7 bases not matched to a gene. Written as DNA, the CDR3 is TGTGCCAGCAGTTATGGACAGGGGACGGGCAATGAGCAGTTCTTC. Amino acids: CASSYGQGTGNEQFF.